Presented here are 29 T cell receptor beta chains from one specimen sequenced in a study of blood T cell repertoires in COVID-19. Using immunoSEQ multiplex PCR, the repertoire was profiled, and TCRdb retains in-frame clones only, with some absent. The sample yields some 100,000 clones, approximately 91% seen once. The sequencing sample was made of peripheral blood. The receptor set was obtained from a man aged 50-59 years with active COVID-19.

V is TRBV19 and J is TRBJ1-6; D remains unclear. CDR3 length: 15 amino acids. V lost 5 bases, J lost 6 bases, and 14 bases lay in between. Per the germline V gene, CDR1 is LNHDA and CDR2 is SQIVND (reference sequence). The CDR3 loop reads CASSPRESSNSPLHF. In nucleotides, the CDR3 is TGTGCCAGTAGTCCACGGGAGAGCAGTAATTCACCCCTCCACTTT. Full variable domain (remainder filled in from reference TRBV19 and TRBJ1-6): DGGITQSPKYLFRKEGQNVTLSCEQNLNHDAMYWYRQDPGQGLRLIYYSQIVNDFQKGDIAEGYSVSREKKESFPLTVTSAQKNPTAFYLCASSPRESSNSPLHFGNGTRLTVT.

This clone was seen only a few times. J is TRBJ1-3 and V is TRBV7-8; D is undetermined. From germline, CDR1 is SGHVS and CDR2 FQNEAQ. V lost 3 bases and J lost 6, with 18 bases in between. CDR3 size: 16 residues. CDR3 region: CASSFRKERGSNTIYF. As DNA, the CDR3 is TGTGCCAGCAGCTTCCGGAAGGAACGGGGTTCAAACACCATATATTTT. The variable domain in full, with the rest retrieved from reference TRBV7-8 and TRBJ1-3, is GAGVSQSPRYKVAKRGQDVALRCDPISGHVSLFWYQQALGQGPEFLTYFQNEAQLDKSGLPSDRFFAERPEGSVSTLKIQRTQQEDSAVYLCASSFRKERGSNTIYFGEGSWLTVV.

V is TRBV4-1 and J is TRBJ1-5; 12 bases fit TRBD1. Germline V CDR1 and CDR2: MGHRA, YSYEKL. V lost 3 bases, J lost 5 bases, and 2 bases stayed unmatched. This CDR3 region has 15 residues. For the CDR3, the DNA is TGCGCCAGCAGCCAGGGGACAGGGGGCTATCAGCCCCAGCATTTT. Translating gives CASSQGTGGYQPQHF.

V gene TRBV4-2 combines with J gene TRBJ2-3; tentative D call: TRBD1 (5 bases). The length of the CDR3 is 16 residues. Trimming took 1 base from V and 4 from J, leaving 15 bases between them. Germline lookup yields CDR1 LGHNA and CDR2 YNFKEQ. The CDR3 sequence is CASSQVPRIGADTQYF. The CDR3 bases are TGTGCCAGCAGCCAAGTCCCTCGAATAGGGGCAGATACGCAGTATTTT.

Here the CDR3 reads CATSRDRGTGSKYF. The CDR3 nucleotides read TGTGCCACCAGCAGAGATCGAGGGACAGGTTCTAAGTACTTC. This chain links TRBV15 with TRBJ2-4, with TRBD1 identical over 8 bases. Germline values: CDR1 LNHNV, CDR2 YYDKDF (reference sequence). Trimming cost V 0 bases and J 14 bases; bases outside gene matches: 9. This CDR3 has 14 amino acids.

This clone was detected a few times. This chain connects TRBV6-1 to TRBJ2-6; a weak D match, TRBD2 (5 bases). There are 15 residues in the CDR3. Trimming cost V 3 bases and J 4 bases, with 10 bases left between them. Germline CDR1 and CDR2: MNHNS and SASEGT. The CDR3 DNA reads TGTGCCAGCAGTGATGAGGGTACAGGGGCCAACGTCCTGACTTTC. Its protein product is CASSDEGTGANVLTF.

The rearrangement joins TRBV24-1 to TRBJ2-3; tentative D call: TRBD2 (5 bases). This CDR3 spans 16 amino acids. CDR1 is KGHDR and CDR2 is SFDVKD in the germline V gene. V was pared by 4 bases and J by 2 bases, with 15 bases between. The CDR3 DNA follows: TGTGCCACCAGTGAGCCGGGGATGGAGGTCACAGATACGCAGTATTTT. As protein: CATSEPGMEVTDTQYF.

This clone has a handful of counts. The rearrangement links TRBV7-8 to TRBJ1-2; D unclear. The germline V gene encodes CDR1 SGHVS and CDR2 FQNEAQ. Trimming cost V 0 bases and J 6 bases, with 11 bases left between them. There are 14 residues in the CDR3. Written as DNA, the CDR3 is TGTGCCAGCAGCTTAGCGAGTTATGGAGATGGCTACACCTTC. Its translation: CASSLASYGDGYTF.

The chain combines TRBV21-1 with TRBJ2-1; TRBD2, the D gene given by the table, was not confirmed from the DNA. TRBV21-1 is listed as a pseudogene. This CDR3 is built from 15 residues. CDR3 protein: CASSNVFYSYNEQFF. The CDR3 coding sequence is TGTGCCAGCAGCAATGTTTTCTACTCCTACAATGAGCAGTTCTTC.

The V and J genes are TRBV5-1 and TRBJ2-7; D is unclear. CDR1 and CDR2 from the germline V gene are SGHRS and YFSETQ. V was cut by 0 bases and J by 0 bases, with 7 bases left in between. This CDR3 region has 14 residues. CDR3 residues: CASSLVYNSYEQYF. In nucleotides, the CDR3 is TGCGCCAGCAGCTTGGTGTACAACTCCTACGAGCAGTACTTC.

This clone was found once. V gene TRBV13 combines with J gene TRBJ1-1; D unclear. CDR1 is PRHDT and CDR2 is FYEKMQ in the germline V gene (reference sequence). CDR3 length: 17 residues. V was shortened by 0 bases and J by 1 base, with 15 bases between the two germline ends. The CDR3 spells CASSLGPSGEGNTEAFF. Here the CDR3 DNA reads TGTGCCAGCAGCTTAGGACCTTCTGGAGAAGGGAACACTGAAGCTTTCTTT.

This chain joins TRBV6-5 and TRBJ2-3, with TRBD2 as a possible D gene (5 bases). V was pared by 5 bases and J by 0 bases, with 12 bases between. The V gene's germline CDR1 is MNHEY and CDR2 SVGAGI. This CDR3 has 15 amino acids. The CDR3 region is CASSTTNPSTDTQYF. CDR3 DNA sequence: TGTGCCAGCAGTACGACTAATCCCAGCACAGATACGCAGTATTTT.

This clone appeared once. The DNA of the CDR3 is TGTGCCAGCAGTTCAACTAACTATGGCTACACCTTC. Amino acids: CASSSTNYGYTF. The V call is TRBV6-5, the J call TRBJ1-2; D uncertain. The CDR3 runs 12 residues. The V gene's germline CDR1 is MNHEY and CDR2 SVGAGI. V was cut by 4 bases and J by 0 bases, with 3 bases left in between.

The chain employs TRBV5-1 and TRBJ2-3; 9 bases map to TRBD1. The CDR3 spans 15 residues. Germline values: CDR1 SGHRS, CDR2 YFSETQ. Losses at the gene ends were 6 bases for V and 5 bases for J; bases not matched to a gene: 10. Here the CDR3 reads CASKSGTGLQDTQYF. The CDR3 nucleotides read TGCGCCAGCAAAAGCGGGACAGGGCTTCAAGATACGCAGTATTTT.

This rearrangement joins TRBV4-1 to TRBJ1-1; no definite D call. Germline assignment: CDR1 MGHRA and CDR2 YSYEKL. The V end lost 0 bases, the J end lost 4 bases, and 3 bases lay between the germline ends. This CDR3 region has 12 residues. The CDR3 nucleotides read TGCGCCAGCAGCCAAGATCGCACTGAAGCTTTCTTT. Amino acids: CASSQDRTEAFF.

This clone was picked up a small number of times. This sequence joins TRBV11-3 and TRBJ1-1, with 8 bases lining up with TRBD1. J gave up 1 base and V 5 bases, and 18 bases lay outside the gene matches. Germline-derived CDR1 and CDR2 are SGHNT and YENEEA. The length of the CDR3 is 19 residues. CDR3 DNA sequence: TGTGCCAGCAGCCATCCAATGGACAGGGACCTTCTAGGGAACACTGAAGCTTTCTTT. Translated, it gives CASSHPMDRDLLGNTEAFF.

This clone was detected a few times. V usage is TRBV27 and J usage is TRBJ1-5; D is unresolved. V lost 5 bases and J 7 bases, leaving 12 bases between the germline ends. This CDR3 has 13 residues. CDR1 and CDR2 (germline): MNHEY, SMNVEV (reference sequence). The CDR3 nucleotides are TGTGCCAGCAGTACACGTGATCAGCAGCCCCAGCATTTT. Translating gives CASSTRDQQPQHF.

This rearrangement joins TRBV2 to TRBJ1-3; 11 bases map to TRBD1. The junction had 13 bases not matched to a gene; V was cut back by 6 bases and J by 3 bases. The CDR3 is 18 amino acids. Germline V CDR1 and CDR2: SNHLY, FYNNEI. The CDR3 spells CASSGQGAIPSFGNTIYF. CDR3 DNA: TGTGCCAGCAGCGGACAGGGGGCAATCCCGAGCTTTGGAAACACCATATATTTT.

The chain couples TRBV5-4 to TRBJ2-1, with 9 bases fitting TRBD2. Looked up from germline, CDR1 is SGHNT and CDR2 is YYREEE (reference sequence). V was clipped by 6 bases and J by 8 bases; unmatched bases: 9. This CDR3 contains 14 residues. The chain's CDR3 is CASTLTSGGDEQFF. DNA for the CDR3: TGTGCCAGCACCCTGACTAGCGGAGGGGATGAGCAGTTCTTC.

CDR3 sequence: CASSFRGAAFF. Written as DNA, the CDR3 is TGTGCCAGCAGTTTTCGGGGGGCAGCTTTCTTT. The rearrangement links TRBV12-3 or TRBV12-4 to TRBJ1-1; a possible D gene is TRBD1 (6 bases). The CDR3 is 11 residues long. The V end lost 3 bases, the J end lost 10 bases, and 9 bases lay between the germline ends.

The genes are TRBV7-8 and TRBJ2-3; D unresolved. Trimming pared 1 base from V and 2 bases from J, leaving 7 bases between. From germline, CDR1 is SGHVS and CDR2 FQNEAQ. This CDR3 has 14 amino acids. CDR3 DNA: TGTGCCAGCAGCTTAGGTTCATTCACAGATACGCAGTATTTT. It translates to CASSLGSFTDTQYF.

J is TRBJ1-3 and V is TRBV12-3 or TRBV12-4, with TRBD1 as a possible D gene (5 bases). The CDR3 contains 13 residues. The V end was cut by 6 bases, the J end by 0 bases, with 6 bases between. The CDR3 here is CASRDSSGNTIYF. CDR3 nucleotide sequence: TGTGCCAGCAGAGACAGCTCTGGAAACACCATATATTTT.

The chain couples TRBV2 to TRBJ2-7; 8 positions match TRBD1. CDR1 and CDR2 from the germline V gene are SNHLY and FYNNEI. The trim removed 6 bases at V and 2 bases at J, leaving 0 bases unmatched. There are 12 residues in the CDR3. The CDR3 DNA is TGTGCCAGCAGGGACAGGGCCTACGAGCAGTACTTC. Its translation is CASRDRAYEQYF.

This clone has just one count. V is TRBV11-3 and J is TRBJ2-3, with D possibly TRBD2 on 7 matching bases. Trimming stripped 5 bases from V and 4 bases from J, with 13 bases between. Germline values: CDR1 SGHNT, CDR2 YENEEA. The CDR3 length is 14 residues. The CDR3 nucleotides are TGTGCCAGCAGCCCGGGGAGGGGGGCAGATACGCAGTATTTT. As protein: CASSPGRGADTQYF.

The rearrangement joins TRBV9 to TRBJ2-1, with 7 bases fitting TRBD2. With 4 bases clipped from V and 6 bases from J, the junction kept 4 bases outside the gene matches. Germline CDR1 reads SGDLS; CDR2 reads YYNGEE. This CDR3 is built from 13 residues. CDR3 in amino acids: CASSILAGNEQFF. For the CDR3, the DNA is TGTGCCAGCAGCATTTTAGCGGGCAATGAGCAGTTCTTC.

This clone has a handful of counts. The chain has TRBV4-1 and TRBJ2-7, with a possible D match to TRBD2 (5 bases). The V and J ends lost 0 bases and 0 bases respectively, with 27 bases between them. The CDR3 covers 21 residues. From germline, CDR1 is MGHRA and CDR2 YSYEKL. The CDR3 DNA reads TGCGCCAGCAGCCAAGAACGGGGATCGCCAGTGGACGGAATCTACTCCTACGAGCAGTACTTC. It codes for CASSQERGSPVDGIYSYEQYF.

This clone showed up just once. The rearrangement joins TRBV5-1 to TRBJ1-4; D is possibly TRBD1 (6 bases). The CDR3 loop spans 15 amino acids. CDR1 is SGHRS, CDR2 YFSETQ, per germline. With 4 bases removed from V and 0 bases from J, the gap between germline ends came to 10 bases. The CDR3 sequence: CASSVTGATNEKLFF. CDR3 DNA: TGCGCCAGCAGCGTGACAGGTGCAACTAATGAAAAACTGTTTTTT. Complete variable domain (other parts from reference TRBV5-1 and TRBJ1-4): KAGVTQTPRYLIKTRGQQVTLSCSPISGHRSVSWYQQTPGQGLQFLFEYFSETQRNKGNFPGRFSGRQFSNSRSEMNVSTLELGDSALYLCASSVTGATNEKLFFGSGTQLSVL.

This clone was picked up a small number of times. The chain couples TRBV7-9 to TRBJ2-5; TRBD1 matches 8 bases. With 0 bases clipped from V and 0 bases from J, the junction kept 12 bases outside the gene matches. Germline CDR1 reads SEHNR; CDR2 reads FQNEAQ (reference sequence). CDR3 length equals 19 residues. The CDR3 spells CASSLASRGPRLYQETQYF. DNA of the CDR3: TGTGCCAGCAGCTTAGCATCCAGGGGGCCAAGGTTGTACCAAGAGACCCAGTACTTC.

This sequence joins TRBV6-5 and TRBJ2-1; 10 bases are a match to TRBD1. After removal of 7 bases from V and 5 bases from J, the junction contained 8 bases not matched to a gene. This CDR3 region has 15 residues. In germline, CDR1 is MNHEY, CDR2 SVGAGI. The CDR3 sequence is CASTRMDRGNNEQFF. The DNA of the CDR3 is TGTGCCAGCACGAGGATGGACAGGGGGAACAATGAGCAGTTCTTC.